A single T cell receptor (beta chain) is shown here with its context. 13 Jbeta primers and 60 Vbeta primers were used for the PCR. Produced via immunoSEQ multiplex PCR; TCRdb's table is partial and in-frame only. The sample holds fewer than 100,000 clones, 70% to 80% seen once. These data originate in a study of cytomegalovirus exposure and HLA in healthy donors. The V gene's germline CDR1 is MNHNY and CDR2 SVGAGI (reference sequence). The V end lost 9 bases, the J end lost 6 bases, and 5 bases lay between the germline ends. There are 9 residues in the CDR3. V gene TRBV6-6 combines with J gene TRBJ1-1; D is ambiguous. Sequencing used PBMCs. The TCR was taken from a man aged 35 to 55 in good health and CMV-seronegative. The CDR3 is CASGPEAFF. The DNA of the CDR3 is TGTGCCAGTGGGCCTGAAGCTTTCTTT.